Presented here are 17 T cell receptor beta chains from one specimen sequenced in a study of post-analysis software for immune sequencing data. Study-wide results and caveats: Patients showed TRBV5-6, TRBV5-1 and TRBV20-1 among 4 or 5 TRBV segments more frequent than in controls.

Built from TCR beta cDNA, the libraries had unique molecular identifiers in them. Each CDR3 protein is one row after TCRdb ran MiXCR on the PCR reads. The data hold 350,000 to 500,000 distinct CDR3 sequences, with approximately 39% observed a single time. These receptors lack a known antigen. The sequenced sample consisted of blood. These receptors all stem from a girl aged 2 to 10 with multiple sclerosis.

This rearrangement joins TRBV29-1 to TRBJ2-5; no clear D. The CDR3 sequence is 9 residues long. Trimming stripped 2 bases from V and 11 bases from J, with 6 bases between. CDR1 is SQVTM, CDR2 ANQGSEA, per germline. CDR3 sequence: CSVEREQYF. DNA for the CDR3: TGCAGCGTTGAAAGAGAGCAGTACTTC.

In DNA form, the CDR3 reads TGTGCCAGCAGCTCAGTACCGGGACAGGACACTGAAGCTTTCTTT. It codes for CASSSVPGQDTEAFF. The rearrangement uses TRBV7-2 and TRBJ1-1; 8 positions match TRBD1. CDR1 and CDR2 (germline): SGHTA, FQGNSA. Trimming cost V 4 bases and J 3 bases; bases outside gene matches: 7. The CDR3 loop spans 15 amino acids.

This clonotype was detected only a few times. The chain recombines TRBV3-1 with TRBJ2-1; TRBD2 agrees at 9 bases. The CDR3 sequence is 13 residues long. The ends lost 5 bases at V and 12 bases at J; junction bases unmatched: 8. The germline V gene encodes CDR1 LGHDT and CDR2 YNNKEL (reference sequence). The chain's CDR3 is CASSASGERVQFF. CDR3 DNA: TGTGCCAGCAGCGCTAGCGGGGAGAGGGTGCAGTTCTTC.

This clonotype came up a few times. The chain couples TRBV20-1 to TRBJ2-3, with 8 bases identical to TRBD2. Germline-derived CDR1 and CDR2 are DFQATT and SNEGSKA (reference sequence). This CDR3 comprises 17 residues. The junction had 14 bases not matched to a gene; V was cut back by 0 bases and J by 6 bases. The CDR3 is CSARDYRREEFMDTQYF. The CDR3 DNA reads TGCAGTGCTAGAGATTATCGGCGGGAGGAGTTTATGGATACGCAGTATTTT.

The chain has TRBV28 and TRBJ1-2; D ambiguous. V was cut by 6 bases and J by 0 bases, with 8 bases left in between. Germline loops: CDR1 MDHEN, CDR2 SYDVKM. The CDR3 is 13 residues long. CDR3: CASSPPSNYGYTF. CDR3 nucleotide sequence: TGTGCCAGCAGCCCTCCCTCTAACTATGGCTACACCTTC.

The table lists this clonotype with a few counts. This chain uses TRBV6-5 with TRBJ1-5; no definite D call. Germline V gives CDR1 MNHEY, CDR2 SVGAGI. The length of the CDR3 is 15 residues. V lost 6 bases and J 0 bases, leaving 12 bases between the germline ends. The CDR3, as DNA: TGTGCCAGCAGCAGTTTGGGCCATAGCAATCAGCCCCAGCATTTT. Its translation is CASSSLGHSNQPQHF.

This clonotype was observed a few times. The genes are TRBV4-1 and TRBJ2-7, with a tentative D call TRBD1 (6 bases). Trimming took off 6 bases at V and 1 base at J, with 13 bases between the two ends. CDR1 MGHRA and CDR2 YSYEKL come from the germline V gene. The CDR3 spans 14 residues. The CDR3 nucleotides read TGCGCCAGCAGAATCCGGGACACTTCCTACGAGCAGTACTTC. Translation gives CASRIRDTSYEQYF.

There are a few counts of this clonotype. This rearrangement joins TRBV29-1 to TRBJ2-1; D is ambiguous. CDR1 and CDR2 from the germline V gene are SQVTM and ANQGSEA. Trimming took off 5 bases at V and 1 base at J, with 6 bases between the two ends. There are 12 residues in the CDR3. The chain's CDR3 is CSVLWSYNEQFF. The CDR3 nucleotides read TGCAGCGTTTTATGGTCCTACAATGAGCAGTTCTTC.

V is TRBV12-3 or TRBV12-4 and J is TRBJ2-4, with a possible D match to TRBD1 (6 bases). V was clipped by 2 bases and J by 0 bases, with 20 bases between them. The CDR3 has 19 residues. CDR3 residues: CASSLMGHTSSVAKNIQYF. DNA of the CDR3: TGTGCCAGCAGTTTAATGGGACATACTTCCTCCGTAGCCAAAAACATTCAGTACTTC.

This clonotype was counted ten times or more. CDR3 nucleotides: TGCAGCGTTGAAACCAGCGGGCTTACCTACAATGAGCAGTTCTTC. This translates into CSVETSGLTYNEQFF. The chain links TRBV29-1 to TRBJ2-1; perhaps TRBD2 as D (6 bases). V lost 2 bases, J lost 2 bases, and 13 bases lay in between. Germline V CDR1 and CDR2: SQVTM, ANQGSEA. This CDR3 is 15 amino acids long.

The chain employs TRBV20-1 and TRBJ2-5; TRBD1 agrees at 12 bases. The CDR3 runs to 15 residues. The germline CDR1 and CDR2 sequences are DFQATT and SNEGSKA (reference sequence). Trimming cost V 5 bases and J 4 bases; bases outside gene matches: 8. The CDR3 here is CSAQIGTGGAETQYF. CDR3 DNA sequence: TGCAGTGCTCAGATTGGGACAGGGGGCGCAGAGACCCAGTACTTC.

This clonotype showed up just a few times. The chain links TRBV29-1 to TRBJ2-1, with 13 bases aligning to TRBD2. The CDR3 runs to 14 residues. Germline lookup yields CDR1 SQVTM and CDR2 ANQGSEA. After removal of 8 bases from V and 8 bases from J, the junction contained 9 bases not matched to a gene. The CDR3, as DNA: TGCAGCACCTCCGGGACTAGCGGGACCGATGAGCAGTTCTTC. Translated, it gives CSTSGTSGTDEQFF.

This clonotype was seen only once. J is TRBJ2-3 and V is TRBV11-2; a possible D gene is TRBD2 (7 bases). The germline V gene encodes CDR1 SGHAT and CDR2 FQNNGV. V was shortened by 0 bases and J by 1 base, with 14 bases between the two germline ends. The CDR3 has 17 residues. Here the CDR3 reads CASSLDLTGRGTDTQYF. As DNA, the CDR3 is TGTGCCAGCAGCTTAGATCTTACAGGGAGGGGCACAGATACGCAGTATTTT. The full variable domain, in which reference TRBV11-2 and TRBJ2-3 provide the parts outside the CDR3, is EAGVAQSPRYKIIEKRQSVAFWCNPISGHATLYWYQQILGQGPKLLIQFQNNGVVDDSQLPKDRFSAERLKGVDSTLKIQPAKLEDSAVYLCASSLDLTGRGTDTQYFGPGTRLTVL.

The chain has TRBV20-1 and TRBJ2-1; no reliable D call. The DNA matches TRBJ2-7 better at its end, which makes the J call doubtful. CDR1 is DFQATT, CDR2 SNEGSKA, per germline (reference sequence). The CDR3 has 13 amino acids. The CDR3, as DNA: TGCAGTGCTCCAGACGCCTCCTACAATGAGCAGTACTTC. Encoded protein: CSAPDASYNEQYF.

The chain uses TRBV20-1 and TRBJ2-5; no clear D gene. Looked up from germline, CDR1 is DFQATT and CDR2 is SNEGSKA (reference sequence). The CDR3 has 12 residues. The V gene lost 6 bases and the J gene lost 3 bases, with 11 bases spanning the gap. This chain's CDR3 is CSAPLPEETQYF. CDR3 coding DNA: TGCAGTGCCCCACTTCCAGAAGAGACCCAGTACTTC.

The V and J genes are TRBV20-1 and TRBJ1-5; 9 nucleotides align to TRBD1. Looked up from germline, CDR1 is DFQATT and CDR2 is SNEGSKA (reference sequence). The V and J ends lost 2 bases and 6 bases, in that order; junction bases with no gene match: 11. This CDR3 spans 16 amino acids. The DNA of the CDR3 is TGCAGTGCTAGACGTACAGGGGGCAGCTTTATTCAGCCCCAGCATTTT. Translation gives CSARRTGGSFIQPQHF.

This clonotype turned up a few times. The chain links TRBV5-1 to TRBJ2-3; D is perhaps TRBD2 (6 bases). This CDR3 has 15 amino acids. Per the germline V gene, CDR1 is SGHRS and CDR2 is YFSETQ. Trimming left V 1 base short and J 1 base short, with 10 bases between. CDR3: CASSLPGGGTDTQYF. DNA of the CDR3: TGCGCCAGCAGCTTGCCTGGCGGGGGCACAGATACGCAGTATTTT.